One and the same sample provided the 4 T cell receptor beta chains below, sequenced in a study of identical twins. TCRdb re-derived calls from the 5' RACE reads in MiXCR, one entry per CDR3 protein. The data show roughly 290,000 distinct CDR3 sequences, 6.5% to 9.5% seen once. These same records also appear under a second study, on yellow fever vaccine responses in identical twins.

The sequencing sample was made of memory (CD45RO+) T cells sorted from blood. The receptor source for this set is a woman under 30 in good health.

This clonotype came up a few times. The V gene is TRBV12-3 or TRBV12-4, the J gene TRBJ2-1; 10 positions agree with TRBD1. V lost 6 bases and J lost 9; bases outside the gene matches: 5. The length of the CDR3 is 13 residues. CDR3 DNA: TGTGCCAGCAGACCCGGACAGGGGGTTGAGCAGTTCTTC. The encoded protein is CASRPGQGVEQFF.

This clonotype has only a few counts. The V and J genes are TRBV3-1 and TRBJ2-3, with 13 bases that match TRBD2. V shed 4 bases, J shed 2 bases, and the junction held 3 bases outside the gene matches. Germline loops: CDR1 LGHDT, CDR2 YNNKEL (reference sequence). There are 16 residues in the CDR3. The CDR3 sequence is CASSRTSGGPTDTQYF. The CDR3 DNA follows: TGTGCCAGCAGCCGGACTAGCGGGGGACCCACAGATACGCAGTATTTT.

This clonotype occurred a few times. V gene TRBV9 combines with J gene TRBJ2-7, with D possibly called TRBD1 or TRBD2 (5 bases each). V lost 0 bases to trimming and J lost 6 bases, with 13 bases between them. The CDR3 contains 14 residues. Per germline, CDR1 SGDLS and CDR2 YYNGEE. In DNA form, the CDR3 reads TGTGCCAGCAGCGTAGAACCCGGGGCGGGCGAGCAGTACTTC. This sequence encodes CASSVEPGAGEQYF.

This clonotype was counted only a few times. CDR3 DNA sequence: TGTGCCAGCAGTCGGGACCCCAGCTATGGCTACACCTTC. It yields the protein CASSRDPSYGYTF. V usage is TRBV28 and J usage is TRBJ1-2; maybe TRBD1 (5 bases). The CDR3 sequence is 13 residues long. The germline CDR1 and CDR2 sequences are MDHEN and SYDVKM. V dropped 5 bases and J dropped 4 bases, with 11 bases sitting between them.